This TCR beta chain was captured by sequencing in a study of identical twins. Overall study results and limits: Cord blood's abundant beta clonotypes had fewer insertions, unlike memory repertoires. Beta out-of-frame twin sharing showed a weaker excess. Modelling approaches yielded underestimates of out-of-frame TCR alpha sharing between monozygotic twins.

Each cDNA held unique molecular identifiers, and template switching gave it a universal primer site. TCRdb re-derived calls from the 5' RACE reads in MiXCR, one entry per CDR3 protein. The data contain about 450,000 distinct CDR3 sequences, roughly 20% of them singletons. Regarding this clonotype: Its antigen is as yet unknown.

The sequenced material came from naive T cells sorted from blood. The receptor's source is a man aged 45-65 years in good health.

For the CDR3, the DNA is TGTGCCAGCAGCCTTGGACTCCCAGGACAGGCCGGGGAGCTGTTTTTT. It is translated as CASSLGLPGQAGELFF. This chain links TRBV7-6 with TRBJ2-2; TRBD1 agrees at 7 bases. Germline V lookup: CDR1 SGHVS, CDR2 FNYEAQ. The trim removed 5 bases at V and 6 bases at J, leaving 12 bases unmatched. The length of the CDR3 is 16 residues.